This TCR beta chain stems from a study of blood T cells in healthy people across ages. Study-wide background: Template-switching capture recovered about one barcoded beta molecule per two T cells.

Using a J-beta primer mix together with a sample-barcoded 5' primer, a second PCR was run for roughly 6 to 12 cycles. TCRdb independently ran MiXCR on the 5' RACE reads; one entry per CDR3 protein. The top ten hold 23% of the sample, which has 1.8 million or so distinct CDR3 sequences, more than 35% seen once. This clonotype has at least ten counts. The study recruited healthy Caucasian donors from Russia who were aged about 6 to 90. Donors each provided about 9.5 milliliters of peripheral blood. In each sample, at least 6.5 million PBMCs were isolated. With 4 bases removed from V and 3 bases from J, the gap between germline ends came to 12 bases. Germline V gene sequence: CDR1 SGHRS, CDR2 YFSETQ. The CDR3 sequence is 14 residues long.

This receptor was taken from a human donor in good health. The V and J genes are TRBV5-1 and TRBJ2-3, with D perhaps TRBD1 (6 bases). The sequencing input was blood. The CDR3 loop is CASSPGQFTDTQYF. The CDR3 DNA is TGCGCCAGCAGCCCAGGACAGTTTACAGATACGCAGTATTTT. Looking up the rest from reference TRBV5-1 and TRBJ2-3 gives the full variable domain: KAGVTQTPRYLIKTRGQQVTLSCSPISGHRSVSWYQQTPGQGLQFLFEYFSETQRNKGNFPGRFSGRQFSNSRSEMNVSTLELGDSALYLCASSPGQFTDTQYFGPGTRLTVL.